There are a few counts of the clone carrying this T cell receptor (beta chain). Antigen unknown. cDNA synthesis used the whole RNA isolate, giving expressed TCRB sequences. This table comes from immunoSEQ multiplex PCR, and its TCRdb copy is limited to in-frame clones, with some not included. The sample yields 20,000 to 30,000 clones, roughly 69% seen once. Per germline, CDR1 LNHDA and CDR2 SQIVND (reference sequence). Trimming stripped 10 bases from V and 6 bases from J, with 26 bases between. The length of the CDR3 is 16 residues. This sample was included in a study of beta chain features in type 1 diabetes. Study context: In age, gender and cell yields, patients were similar to healthy donors. Findings of the study overall: Type 1 diabetes patients had moderately but significantly shorter TCRB CDR3s in all four CD4+ subsets.

The receptor's source is a man in his late teens or twenties with type 1 diabetes. V is TRBV19 and J is TRBJ2-3, with D maybe TRBD1 (6 bases). The specimen sequenced was Tregs from blood. Here the CDR3 DNA reads TGTGCCACGAGCTCCATACAGGGTTCAGGCTTGGATACGCAGTATTTT. This encodes CATSSIQGSGLDTQYF.